The 26 T cell receptor beta chains in this list originate from one sample, sequenced in a study of cytomegalovirus exposure and HLA in healthy donors. PCR involved 60 Vbeta and 13 Jbeta primers. Repertoires were generated with immunoSEQ multiplex PCR, while TCRdb's copy carries only in-frame clones and drops some. The sample holds just over 60,000 clones. Sequencing was carried out using PBMCs. These receptors came from a young man in good health and CMV-seropositive.

The chain carries TRBV4-1 and TRBJ1-2; 9 positions match TRBD1. The length of the CDR3 is 15 residues. Germline V CDR1 and CDR2: MGHRA, YSYEKL. Trimming removed 4 bases from V and 3 bases from J; junction bases left unmatched: 6. This CDR3 is CASSPDRGNYYGYTF. CDR3 coding DNA: TGCGCCAGCAGCCCCGACAGGGGGAACTACTATGGCTACACCTTC.

The chain has TRBV19 and TRBJ1-1, with D maybe TRBD1 (5 bases). The germline V and J ends were trimmed by 7 bases and 4 bases, with 16 bases remaining between them. Germline-derived CDR1 and CDR2 are LNHDA and SQIVND (reference sequence). The CDR3 extends over 14 amino acids. CDR3 nucleotides: TGTGCCAGTATTGCTGACGGCGGGGCCACTGAAGCTTTCTTT. This sequence encodes CASIADGGATEAFF.

The V call is TRBV6-1, the J call TRBJ2-5, with D perhaps TRBD1 (6 bases). This CDR3 spans 15 amino acids. The V end lost 10 bases, the J end lost 5 bases, and 23 bases lay between the germline ends. Per germline, CDR1 MNHNS and CDR2 SASEGT. The DNA of the CDR3 is TGTGCCACTACTCTATCGGGGCAGGGGCACGAGACCCAGTACTTC. It specifies CATTLSGQGHETQYF.

The chain links TRBV4-1 to TRBJ2-7; TRBD1 matches at 11 bases. The CDR3 totals 15 residues. J gave up 4 bases and V 3 bases, and 5 bases lay outside the gene matches. In germline, CDR1 is MGHRA, CDR2 YSYEKL. The DNA for the CDR3 is TGCGCCAGCAGCCAGGGGACAGGGGGGACGTACGAGCAGTACTTC. Its translation is CASSQGTGGTYEQYF.

The CDR3 is CASSLRGGTEAFF. DNA of the CDR3: TGTGCCAGCAGCTTGCGGGGGGGAACTGAAGCTTTCTTT. The genes are TRBV11-2 and TRBJ1-1; perhaps TRBD1 as D (5 bases). Between the trimmed V and J ends, which lost 3 bases and 5 bases, there was a span of 10 bases. The germline CDR1 and CDR2 sequences are SGHAT and FQNNGV. This CDR3 is 13 amino acids long. Supplemented by reference TRBV11-2 and TRBJ1-1, the full variable domain reads EAGVAQSPRYKIIEKRQSVAFWCNPISGHATLYWYQQILGQGPKLLIQFQNNGVVDDSQLPKDRFSAERLKGVDSTLKIQPAKLEDSAVYLCASSLRGGTEAFFGQGTRLTVV.

This chain uses TRBV9 with TRBJ2-7, with D possibly matching TRBD2 (5 bases). CDR1 SGDLS and CDR2 YYNGEE come from the germline V gene. The germline V and J ends were trimmed by 3 bases and 7 bases, with 8 bases remaining between them. This CDR3 contains 11 residues. The CDR3 is CASSDGGEQYF. The DNA of the CDR3 is TGTGCCAGCAGCGACGGAGGAGAGCAGTACTTC.

The V call is TRBV5-1, the J call TRBJ2-7, with TRBD2 matching over 7 bases. Trimming removed 4 bases from V and 3 bases from J; junction bases left unmatched: 7. Germline CDR1 SGHRS, CDR2 YFSETQ. CDR3 size: 14 residues. CDR3 amino acids: CASSVGGEVYEQYF. The DNA for the CDR3 is TGCGCCAGCAGCGTGGGGGGGGAGGTCTACGAGCAGTACTTC.

V gene TRBV7-9 combines with J gene TRBJ1-4, with D possibly matching TRBD1 (5 bases). Trimming stripped 5 bases from V and 8 bases from J, with 12 bases between. Germline CDR1 reads SEHNR; CDR2 reads FQNEAQ (reference sequence). This CDR3 has 13 amino acids. The CDR3 DNA reads as TGTGCCAGCAGCCTAGGGGAGGGGGAAAAACTGTTTTTT. It specifies CASSLGEGEKLFF.

The chain carries TRBV19 and TRBJ1-5, with 9 bases fitting TRBD1. The CDR3 is 17 amino acids. Germline V CDR1 and CDR2: LNHDA, SQIVND (reference sequence). The V and J ends lost 5 bases and 1 base, in that order; junction bases with no gene match: 9. The chain's CDR3 is CASSPGQGRESNQPQHF. Here the CDR3 DNA reads TGTGCCAGTAGTCCAGGACAGGGGAGGGAAAGCAATCAGCCCCAGCATTTT.

The chain joins TRBV7-8 to TRBJ2-7; a weak D match, TRBD2 (6 bases). The CDR3 covers 14 residues. CDR1 is SGHVS, CDR2 FQNEAQ, per germline. Trimming removed 5 bases from V and 0 bases from J, with 11 bases in between. CDR3 sequence reads: CASSRGDFSYEQYF. CDR3 sequence (DNA): TGTGCCAGCAGCCGTGGGGACTTCTCCTACGAGCAGTACTTC.

The chain carries TRBV7-2 and TRBJ1-2, with D unclear. The CDR3 contains 16 residues. V was shortened by 1 base and J by 4 bases, with 16 bases between the two germline ends. Germline values: CDR1 SGHTA, CDR2 FQGNSA. CDR3 sequence: CASSLVSGSEVYGYTF. DNA of the CDR3: TGTGCCAGCAGCTTAGTTTCCGGAAGTGAGGTCTATGGCTACACCTTC. Full variable domain (outside the CDR3, taken from reference TRBV7-2 and TRBJ1-2): GAGVSQSPSNKVTEKGKDVELRCDPISGHTALYWYRQSLGQGLEFLIYFQGNSAPDKSGLPSDRFSAERTGGSVSTLTIQRTQQEDSAVYLCASSLVSGSEVYGYTFGSGTRLTVV.

This chain uses TRBV7-2 with TRBJ1-5, with 8 bases lining up with TRBD1. The CDR3 covers 15 residues. Per the germline V gene, CDR1 is SGHTA and CDR2 is FQGNSA. V lost 3 bases and J lost 0; bases outside the gene matches: 1. The DNA for the CDR3 is TGTGCCAGCAGCTTCGACAGGGGTAGCAATCAGCCCCAGCATTTT. It is translated as CASSFDRGSNQPQHF.

This chain connects TRBV30 to TRBJ2-2, with TRBD2 matching 8 bases. Germline V gives CDR1 GTSNPN, CDR2 SVGIG (reference sequence). The CDR3 loop spans 13 amino acids. V was pared by 4 bases and J by 4 bases, with 2 bases of the junction left unmatched. CDR3: CAWTGGGTGELFF. The CDR3, as DNA: TGTGCCTGGACGGGGGGGGGCACCGGGGAGCTGTTTTTT. Based on the CDR3 plus reference TRBV30 and TRBJ2-2, the full variable domain is SQTIHQWPATLVQPVGSPLSLECTVEGTSNPNLYWYRQAAGRGLQLLFYSVGIGQISSEVPQNLSASRPQDRQFILSSKKLLLSDSGFYLCAWTGGGTGELFFGEGSRLTVL.

This chain links TRBV5-1 with TRBJ2-1, with 8 bases lining up with TRBD1. Losses at the gene ends were 2 bases for V and 0 bases for J; bases not matched to a gene: 1. CDR3 length equals 15 residues. Germline-derived CDR1 and CDR2 are SGHRS and YFSETQ. The DNA of the CDR3 is TGCGCCAGCAGCTTCGACAGGGGCTCCTACAATGAGCAGTTCTTC. This translates into CASSFDRGSYNEQFF.

The chain is built from TRBV6-6 and TRBJ2-7; D is possibly TRBD2 (6 bases). V was shortened by 5 bases and J by 2 bases, with 16 bases between the two germline ends. In germline, CDR1 is MNHNY, CDR2 SVGAGI (reference sequence). The CDR3 loop spans 15 amino acids. The chain's CDR3 is CASSAPGTPTYEQYF. The CDR3, as DNA: TGTGCCAGCAGTGCCCCCGGGACTCCTACCTACGAGCAGTACTTC.

This chain uses TRBV5-8 with TRBJ1-1; D unclear. The V and J ends lost 4 bases and 0 bases respectively, with 10 bases between them. CDR1 SGHTS and CDR2 YDEGEE come from the germline V gene. The CDR3 sequence is 14 residues long. The CDR3: CASSRGQMNTEAFF. Here the CDR3 DNA reads TGTGCCAGCAGCCGAGGCCAGATGAACACTGAAGCTTTCTTT.

The chain couples TRBV7-8 to TRBJ2-2; possibly TRBD2 for D (6 bases). With 6 bases removed from V and 4 bases from J, the gap between germline ends came to 15 bases. Germline V lookup: CDR1 SGHVS, CDR2 FQNEAQ. This CDR3 comprises 15 residues. This chain's CDR3 is CASRTREFTTGELFF. The CDR3, as DNA: TGTGCCAGCAGGACTAGGGAATTTACCACCGGGGAGCTGTTTTTT.

V and J are TRBV19 and TRBJ2-7, with D perhaps TRBD2 (5 bases). The V and J ends lost 3 bases and 2 bases respectively, with 11 bases between them. CDR1 LNHDA and CDR2 SQIVND come from the germline V gene (reference sequence). The CDR3 runs 14 residues. CDR3 sequence: CASSIQKGAYEQYF. In nucleotides, the CDR3 is TGTGCCAGTAGTATTCAGAAGGGAGCCTACGAGCAGTACTTC.

The gene calls are TRBV10-3 and TRBJ1-2; no clear D. Trimming removed 2 bases at V and 4 bases at J, with 8 bases between. Germline V lookup: CDR1 ENHRY, CDR2 SYGVKD. This CDR3 region has 13 residues. The CDR3 sequence: CAISEVPVYGYTF. Here the CDR3 DNA reads TGTGCCATCAGTGAGGTTCCGGTCTATGGCTACACCTTC.

This chain connects TRBV5-1 to TRBJ2-5; D is ambiguous. V shed 3 bases and J shed 5 bases, with 14 bases lying between them. The V gene's germline CDR1 is SGHRS and CDR2 YFSETQ. The CDR3 is made up of 14 amino acids. CDR3 coding DNA: TGCGCCAGCAGCTACCAGGCCACCAGGGAGACCCAGTACTTC. Translation: CASSYQATRETQYF.

This chain connects TRBV19 to TRBJ2-2; weak D call: TRBD2 (6 bases). In germline, CDR1 is LNHDA, CDR2 SQIVND (reference sequence). There are 13 residues in the CDR3. The germline V and J ends were trimmed by 3 bases and 6 bases, with 8 bases remaining between them. This chain's CDR3 is CASSIRGSGELFF. The DNA for the CDR3 is TGTGCCAGTAGTATTCGGGGGTCCGGGGAGCTGTTTTTT.

This chain connects TRBV5-4 to TRBJ2-1; 9 bases map to TRBD2. J lost 1 base, V lost 4 bases, and 3 bases had no gene match. CDR3 length: 15 residues. Germline V gene data show CDR1 as SGHNT and CDR2 as YYREEE (reference sequence). The CDR3 sequence: CASSQAGGSYNEQFF. In DNA, the CDR3 is TGTGCCAGCAGCCAAGCGGGGGGATCCTACAATGAGCAGTTCTTC.

This rearrangement joins TRBV25-1 to TRBJ1-2; weak D call: TRBD1 (6 bases). The germline CDR1 and CDR2 sequences are MGHDK and SYGVNS. The CDR3 has 13 residues. V gave up 7 bases and J gave up 4 bases, with 13 bases separating them. CDR3 DNA: TGTGCCAGCATCGAGGGGGACCTCTATGGCTACACCTTC. Translating gives CASIEGDLYGYTF.

This chain links TRBV10-1 with TRBJ2-7; TRBD2 matches at 7 bases. CDR1 WNHNN and CDR2 SYGVQD come from the germline V gene (reference sequence). J was trimmed by 4 bases and V by 8 bases; bases with no gene match: 11. The CDR3 has 14 residues. Here the CDR3 reads CASSAGGSRYEQYF. The CDR3, as DNA: TGCGCCAGCTCCGCTGGCGGGAGTAGGTACGAGCAGTACTTC.

The chain has TRBV10-3 and TRBJ2-1; perhaps TRBD2 as D (8 bases). Germline V lookup: CDR1 ENHRY, CDR2 SYGVKD. CDR3 length: 18 residues. Trimming pared 2 bases from V and 6 bases from J, leaving 23 bases between. CDR3 bases: TGTGCCATCAGTGAGACCAGGACAGGCCCGGCGGGGGGCAATGAGCAGTTCTTC. This sequence encodes CAISETRTGPAGGNEQFF.

The J gene is TRBJ2-5, the V gene TRBV4-2; 8 nucleotides match TRBD2. Germline assignment: CDR1 LGHNA and CDR2 YNFKEQ. The CDR3 runs 17 residues. V lost 1 base, J lost 0 bases, and 7 bases stayed unmatched. CDR3 DNA sequence: TGTGCCAGCAGCCAAGCACCCGGCGGGGGGTACCAAGAGACCCAGTACTTC. It specifies CASSQAPGGGYQETQYF.